This TCR beta chain is drawn from a study of human T cells and chemical hapten exposure. Study outcomes and limitations: The study found expanded TCRs formed significantly more large CDR3 similarity clusters than controls.

Sample time point: patch test 2, 6 weeks after DPC sensitization. Treatment: therapeutic diphenylcyclopropenone sensitization with weekly scalp DPC. Trimming removed 6 bases at V and 5 bases at J, with 9 bases between. CDR3 length: 12 residues. Germline V gene lookup returns CDR1 SGDLS and CDR2 YYNGEE. On this clonotype itself: Its antigen remains unknown.

TCRdb independently ran MiXCR on the RACE reads; one entry per CDR3 protein. The sample has 110,000 to 150,000 distinct CDR3 sequences, 12% seen once. The receptor comes from a woman aged 45-59 years with alopecia areata. Some clones in this sample may be carry-over from other donors' samples. Here the sequenced sample was whole blood, taken in connection with sensitization to the hapten diphenylcyclopropenone (DPC). The rearrangement uses TRBV9 and TRBJ2-1; possibly TRBD1 or TRBD2 for D (5 bases each). This CDR3 reads CASTRDHNEQFF. The DNA for the CDR3 is TGTGCCAGCACACGGGACCACAATGAGCAGTTCTTC.